The entry below gives a single T cell receptor beta chain sequence along with its context. The data originate from a study of CD4 T cells in relation to SARS-CoV-2 and coronaviruses. Measured with immunoSEQ multiplex PCR; TCRdb has only the in-frame clones, and not every one. This sample has approximately 50,000 clones, with about 91% found just once. Germline V CDR1 and CDR2: SGHNT, YYREEE (reference sequence). With V trimmed by 3 bases and J by 4 bases, 13 bases remained unmatched. CDR3 size: 17 residues. The origin of this receptor is an adult with COVID-19. V usage is TRBV5-4 and J usage is TRBJ2-1; 7 bases align to TRBD1. Sequences were obtained from naive CD4+ T cells from PBMCs. Described subset: naive CD4+ T cells isolated by negative enrichment. CDR3 sequence reads: CASSSTDLPGQYNEQFF. In DNA form, the CDR3 reads TGTGCCAGCAGCTCCACCGATCTTCCGGGACAGTACAATGAGCAGTTCTTC.